Listed here are 25 T cell receptor beta chains from one sample, sequenced in a study of control samples from healthy donors and cancer patients. The repertoire was sequenced with immunoSEQ multiplex PCR; TCRdb's copy has only in-frame clones and lacks some. The table shows around 110,000 clones, with about 93% occurring only once. The sequencing input was blood. These TCRs come from a man aged 25-45 years in good health.

The chain links TRBV27 to TRBJ1-6; D gene unclear. This CDR3 spans 15 amino acids. Germline V gene lookup returns CDR1 MNHEY and CDR2 SMNVEV (reference sequence). V lost 8 bases and J 7 bases, leaving 18 bases between the germline ends. The CDR3, as DNA: TGTGCCAGCGGAAGAGGAAAAAACTTAAATTCACCCCTCCACTTT. Its translation is CASGRGKNLNSPLHF.

V and J are TRBV4-1 and TRBJ2-2; TRBD1 matches at 8 bases. J was trimmed by 6 bases and V by 4 bases; bases with no gene match: 10. There are 16 residues in the CDR3. CDR1 and CDR2 (germline): MGHRA, YSYEKL. The CDR3 region is CASSPPGGDSSGELFF. As DNA, the CDR3 is TGCGCCAGCAGCCCTCCAGGGGGCGATAGCTCCGGGGAGCTGTTTTTT.

V usage is TRBV5-4 and J usage is TRBJ1-2; TRBD1 agrees at 7 bases. This CDR3 has 14 residues. The ends lost 2 bases at V and 5 bases at J; junction bases unmatched: 6. Germline CDR1 is SGHNT and CDR2 is YYREEE (reference sequence). This CDR3 reads CASSLDRAIYGYTF. The CDR3 region has the DNA TGTGCCAGCAGCTTAGACAGGGCCATTTATGGCTACACCTTC.

CDR3 region: CASRHKQETQYF. The CDR3 bases are TGTGCCAGCAGACACAAACAAGAGACCCAGTACTTC. The gene calls are TRBV3-1 (or the pseudogene TRBV3-2) and TRBJ2-5; no reliable D call. V was trimmed by 6 bases and J by 2 bases, leaving 7 bases between them. CDR3 length equals 12 residues. The germline gives CDR1 LGHDT, CDR2 YNNKEL (reference sequence).

Comments on this clone: At one end, the junction sequence differs from germline, possibly due to a read error. This chain joins TRBV5-3 and TRBJ2-2, with 9 bases aligning to TRBD1. TRBV5-3 belongs to the ORF category, with a function that is uncertain. The length of the CDR3 is 16 residues. Here the CDR3 reads CVRSPGQGTNTGELFF. The CDR3 nucleotides are TGTGTCAGAAGCCCCGGACAGGGGACGAACACCGGGGAGCTGTTTTTT.

This clone was seen repeatedly, ten times or more. The rearrangement joins TRBV27 to TRBJ2-1; 7 bases are a match to TRBD1. Germline V lookup: CDR1 MNHEY, CDR2 SMNVEV (reference sequence). The length of the CDR3 is 15 residues. Trimming removed 5 bases from V and 3 bases from J; junction bases left unmatched: 7. CDR3 protein: CASSNRQGVYNEQFF. The DNA for the CDR3 is TGTGCCAGCAGTAATCGACAGGGAGTCTACAATGAGCAGTTCTTC.

The V gene is TRBV19, the J gene TRBJ1-2; D may be TRBD1 (6 bases). Germline CDR1 and CDR2: LNHDA and SQIVND (reference sequence). This CDR3 contains 14 residues. The ends were cut back, 9 bases at V and 1 base at J, with 15 bases in the middle. The CDR3 protein is CASHSGARNYGYTF. CDR3 nucleotides: TGTGCCAGCCATTCGGGGGCCCGTAACTATGGCTACACCTTC.

The chain joins TRBV4-1 to TRBJ1-1; D remains ambiguous. The CDR3 covers 14 residues. Germline lookup yields CDR1 MGHRA and CDR2 YSYEKL. Trimming shortened V by 1 base and J by 2 bases, and 8 bases separated the two germline ends. The CDR3 DNA reads TGCGCCAGCAGCCAAGTGGAGGGTAACACTGAAGCTTTCTTT. Translated: CASSQVEGNTEAFF.

The chain couples TRBV6-1 to TRBJ1-5, with a tentative D call TRBD1 (6 bases). This CDR3 is 16 amino acids long. CDR1 is MNHNS and CDR2 is SASEGT in the germline V gene. The V gene lost 2 bases and the J gene lost 6 bases, with 17 bases spanning the gap. CDR3 sequence reads: CASSEYRGAITQPQHF. CDR3 DNA sequence: TGTGCCAGCAGTGAATATAGGGGGGCAATCACTCAGCCCCAGCATTTT.

This clone was detected once. The CDR3 loop reads CASSSGSGNTEAFF. CDR3 coding DNA: TGCGCCAGCAGTTCAGGATCCGGGAACACTGAAGCTTTCTTT. V gene TRBV10-2 combines with J gene TRBJ1-1; D is uncertain. The V end was cut by 5 bases, the J end by 1 base, with 11 bases between. This CDR3 region has 14 residues. Per germline, CDR1 WSHSY and CDR2 SAAADI.

This clone has just one count. The chain links TRBV7-3 to TRBJ2-5; D is unresolved. This CDR3 region has 13 residues. Trimming took off 2 bases at V and 5 bases at J, with 9 bases between the two ends. The germline CDR1 and CDR2 sequences are SGHTA and FQGTGA. CDR3 bases: TGTGCCAGCAGCTTATCGGGCGGTGAGACCCAGTACTTC. It translates to CASSLSGGETQYF. The full variable domain, rest sourced from reference TRBV7-3 and TRBJ2-5, is GAGVSQTPSNKVTEKGKYVELRCDPISGHTALYWYRQSLGQGPEFLIYFQGTGAADDSGLPNDRFFAVRPEGSVSTLKIQRTERGDSAVYLCASSLSGGETQYFGPGTRLLVL.

The chain has TRBV6-5 and TRBJ2-7, with D perhaps TRBD2 (5 bases). This CDR3 is built from 15 residues. Trimming took off 4 bases at V and 2 bases at J, with 15 bases between the two ends. Germline lookup yields CDR1 MNHEY and CDR2 SVGAGI. The CDR3, as DNA: TGTGCCAGCAGTTCTACCGGGGAAGGGCCCTACGAGCAGTACTTC. Protein: CASSSTGEGPYEQYF.

The chain links TRBV6-5 to TRBJ2-4; possible D gene TRBD1, 5 bases. The V end lost 8 bases, the J end lost 0 bases, and 11 bases lay between the germline ends. Germline V gene data show CDR1 as MNHEY and CDR2 as SVGAGI. The CDR3 spans 14 residues. CDR3 DNA: TGTGCCAGCGGGGCAGTAGGAGCCAAAAACATTCAGTACTTC. Translation: CASGAVGAKNIQYF.

The chain employs TRBV18 and TRBJ2-1; D possibly corresponds to TRBD1 (6 bases). V shed 6 bases and J shed 4 bases, with 16 bases lying between them. This CDR3 has 15 residues. Per germline, CDR1 KGHSH and CDR2 LQKENI. In DNA form, the CDR3 reads TGTGCCAGCTCTCGTAGACAGGACGGGTACAATGAGCAGTTCTTC. As protein: CASSRRQDGYNEQFF.

The J gene is TRBJ2-3, the V gene TRBV3-1 (or the pseudogene TRBV3-2); TRBD2 agrees at 7 bases. The CDR3 runs 18 residues. Per germline, CDR1 LGHDT and CDR2 YNNKEL (reference sequence). Trimming cost V 0 bases and J 4 bases; bases outside gene matches: 13. The CDR3 sequence: CASSQDRGLPWGSDTQYF. The CDR3 coding sequence is TGTGCCAGCAGCCAAGATCGGGGACTACCCTGGGGGTCAGATACGCAGTATTTT.

The rearrangement uses TRBV19 and TRBJ1-1; 9 bases map to TRBD1. The junction had 16 bases not matched to a gene; V was cut back by 6 bases and J by 5 bases. In germline, CDR1 is LNHDA, CDR2 SQIVND (reference sequence). This CDR3 is built from 17 residues. CDR3 loop: CASRPRTGGAGKTEAFF. The CDR3 DNA reads as TGTGCCAGTAGGCCTAGAACAGGGGGCGCGGGAAAAACTGAAGCTTTCTTT.

The V gene is TRBV21-1, the J gene TRBJ2-5; the DNA was not compared with TRBD1, the D call given in the table. TRBV21-1 counts as a pseudogene. This CDR3 region has 16 residues. CDR3 DNA sequence: TGTGCCAGCAGCAAAGGCGCAGGGGGCTATCAAGAGACCCAGTACTTC. Translation gives CASSKGAGGYQETQYF.

CDR3 protein: CAISGPGGGETQYF. CDR3 nucleotides: TGTGCCATCAGTGGCCCCGGGGGGGGTGAGACCCAGTACTTC. This chain uses TRBV10-3 with TRBJ2-5; 8 bases match TRBD2. The CDR3 has 14 residues. Germline CDR1 is ENHRY and CDR2 is SYGVKD. V shed 4 bases, J shed 5 bases, and the junction held 6 bases outside the gene matches.

The rearrangement uses TRBV6-6 and TRBJ2-1; 8 bases align to TRBD2. V lost 8 bases to trimming and J lost 6 bases; unmatched junction nucleotides: 12. The germline V gene encodes CDR1 MNHNY and CDR2 SVGAGI (reference sequence). The CDR3 is 15 residues long. CDR3 sequence: CASGSGTSVGNEQFF. The CDR3 DNA sequence: TGTGCCAGCGGATCCGGGACTAGTGTCGGCAATGAGCAGTTCTTC.

The chain employs TRBV10-3 and TRBJ1-6; possibly TRBD1 for D (6 bases). The V end lost 3 bases, the J end lost 9 bases, and 15 bases lay between the germline ends. The CDR3 consists of 15 residues. Germline V gives CDR1 ENHRY, CDR2 SYGVKD. CDR3 amino acids: CAISEPTGIGSPLHF. Here the CDR3 DNA reads TGTGCCATCAGTGAACCCACAGGGATAGGTTCACCCCTCCACTTT.

V and J are TRBV5-8 and TRBJ2-5; 12 bases map to TRBD2. CDR1 is SGHTS, CDR2 YDEGEE, per germline. The CDR3 sequence is 16 residues long. Germline trimming cut 0 bases from V and 2 bases from J; bases unmatched to any gene: 2. The CDR3, as DNA: TGTGCCAGCAGCTTGGGGACTAGCGGGACTCAAGAGACCCAGTACTTC. Its protein product is CASSLGTSGTQETQYF.

This sequence joins TRBV21-1 and TRBJ1-1. TRBV21-1 is a pseudogene locus. This CDR3 is 12 amino acids long. CDR3 nucleotide sequence: TGTGCCAGCAGCAAACAATATACTGAAGCTTTCTTT. Amino acid sequence: CASSKQYTEAFF.

The chain has TRBV21-1 and TRBJ2-6. TRBV21-1 is a pseudogene locus. The CDR3 runs 19 residues. The CDR3 spells CASSKEGKVPSSGANVLTF. DNA for the CDR3: TGTGCCAGCAGCAAAGAGGGTAAAGTTCCCAGCTCTGGGGCCAACGTCCTGACTTTC.

V is TRBV24-1 and J is TRBJ2-5; no firm D call. The CDR3 is 15 residues long. V shed 0 bases and J shed 4 bases, with 11 bases lying between them. CDR1 is KGHDR and CDR2 is SFDVKD in the germline V gene. The CDR3 bases are TGTGCCACCAGTGATTTGCAAGGGTCTGGAGAGACCCAGTACTTC. Its protein product is CATSDLQGSGETQYF.

The chain links TRBV6-5 to TRBJ2-1, with no clear D. The CDR3 sequence is 11 residues long. V gave up 8 bases and J gave up 2 bases, with 4 bases separating them. CDR1 is MNHEY, CDR2 SVGAGI, per germline. The CDR3 DNA follows: TGTGCCAGCGCAGCCTACAATGAGCAGTTCTTC. Its translation: CASAAYNEQFF.